This T cell receptor (beta chain) was captured in a study of CXCR3-negative and CXCR3-positive naive CD8 T cells. Study-wide results and limits: Naive CXCR3-positive and CXCR3-negative cells shared TRBV-TRBJ usage; memory cells diverged. Comparably high diversity marked both naive subsets, whereas memory CD8+ cells had much lower diversity. Upon cryopreservation, CXCR3 expression partially decreased, and most assays used fresh PBMCs.

This CDR3 is built from 14 residues. Details on this clonotype: Its matching antigen is unknown.

At around 300,000 cells each, triplicate sorts were carried out for each CD8+ T cell subset. UMI labels and 5' RACE were used to prepare the TRB cDNA libraries. TCRdb reanalyzed the 5' RACE reads and collapses them to one entry per CDR3 protein, without DNA. Its clone listing holds more than 45,000 distinct CDR3 sequences. The clonotype was recovered from a human donor in good health. Some clones in this sample may be carry-over from other donors' samples. J is TRBJ2-2 and V is TRBV12-3 or TRBV12-4. Material for sequencing was memory CD8+ T cells from blood. CDR3 loop: CASSDGEPTGELFF.